The 10 T cell receptor beta chains below were found in one sample sequenced in a study of patients and donors after allogeneic stem cell transplantation. TCRdb reprocessed the RT-PCR reads with MiXCR, giving one entry per CDR3 protein. The sample has just over 55,000 distinct CDR3 sequences, 10% to 15% seen once. The material sequenced was blood, either unsorted or a sorted T cell fraction (not recorded which). The source of these receptors is a human donor who was either an allogeneic HSCT recipient or a stem cell or donor lymphocyte infusion donor (not recorded which). It is not recorded whose cells these are; they may come from a transplant donor.

The V call is TRBV7-2, the J call TRBJ1-6; D not certain. This CDR3 has 15 amino acids. Germline lookup yields CDR1 SGHTA and CDR2 FQGNSA. V was trimmed by 5 bases and J by 6 bases, leaving 14 bases between them. CDR3 loop: CASSTQGRSNSPLHF. CDR3 nucleotide sequence: TGTGCCAGCAGCACCCAAGGACGGAGTAATTCACCCCTCCACTTT. The full variable domain, its missing parts supplied by reference TRBV7-2 and TRBJ1-6, is GAGVSQSPSNKVTEKGKDVELRCDPISGHTALYWYRQSLGQGLEFLIYFQGNSAPDKSGLPSDRFSAERTGGSVSTLTIQRTQQEDSAVYLCASSTQGRSNSPLHFGNGTRLTVT.

This clonotype came up many times. The chain couples TRBV21-1 to TRBJ1-5; TRBD1, the D gene given by the table, was not confirmed from the DNA. TRBV21-1 is an annotated pseudogene. The CDR3 spans 14 residues. The CDR3 loop reads CASREDRGVQPQHF. The CDR3 DNA reads TGTGCCAGCAGAGAGGACAGGGGTGTCCAGCCCCAGCATTTT.

This clonotype was detected a few times. The chain links TRBV7-2 to TRBJ1-1; no firm D call. Germline V gene lookup returns CDR1 SGHTA and CDR2 FQGNSA. The CDR3 spans 15 residues. Trimming took 3 bases from V and 0 from J, leaving 11 bases between them. CDR3 in amino acids: CASSLSQLLNTEAFF. The CDR3 DNA reads TGTGCCAGCAGCTTGAGCCAGTTGCTGAACACTGAAGCTTTCTTT.

Comments on this clonotype: The junction and the germline gene differ at one end; a read error may be behind it. J is TRBJ1-5 and V is TRBV11-2, with no clear D. CDR3 length: 15 residues. Germline loops: CDR1 SGHAT, CDR2 FQNNGV. CDR3 bases: TGTGCCAGCAGCTTAGTTGGGAGGAGCAATCAGCCCCGGCATTTT. Translated, it gives CASSLVGRSNQPRHF.

This clonotype was detected many times. The V call is TRBV12-3 or TRBV12-4, the J call TRBJ2-2; 12 nucleotides match TRBD2. With 4 bases clipped from V and 6 bases from J, the junction kept 6 bases outside the gene matches. This CDR3 region has 16 residues. Written as DNA, the CDR3 is TGTGCCAGCAGTTGGCTAGCGGGAGGGCCGTCCGGGGAGCTGTTTTTT. Its protein product is CASSWLAGGPSGELFF.

This clonotype was seen more than once but under ten times. V is TRBV27 and J is TRBJ2-3, with 7 bases that match TRBD2. The CDR3 is 14 residues long. The V gene end was trimmed by 6 bases and the J gene end by 4 bases; junction bases not matched to a gene: 7. Germline values: CDR1 MNHEY, CDR2 SMNVEV (reference sequence). The CDR3 nucleotides read TGTGCCAGCAGCCTGGGGGAGGGGTCAGATACGCAGTATTTT. The encoded protein is CASSLGEGSDTQYF.

This clonotype was seen a handful of times. V is TRBV7-8 and J is TRBJ2-7, with no clear D. CDR1 and CDR2 from the germline V gene are SGHVS and FQNEAQ. This CDR3 spans 14 amino acids. The V gene lost 1 base and the J gene lost 4 bases, with 11 bases spanning the gap. This CDR3 is CASSLDLGRYEQYF. CDR3 nucleotide sequence: TGTGCCAGCAGCTTAGATTTGGGAAGATACGAGCAGTACTTC.

This clonotype has a handful of counts. The J gene is TRBJ2-1, the V gene TRBV7-6; 7 bases are shared with TRBD2. This CDR3 contains 16 residues. Germline values: CDR1 SGHVS, CDR2 FNYEAQ. Unmatched junction bases numbered 10, after V lost 8 bases and J lost 0 bases. This CDR3 is CASLASGLSSYNEQFF. In nucleotides, the CDR3 is TGTGCCAGCCTGGCTAGCGGACTGAGCTCCTACAATGAGCAGTTCTTC. Filled out from reference TRBV7-6 and TRBJ2-1, the complete variable domain reads GAGVSQSPRYKVTKRGQDVALRCDPISGHVSLYWYRQALGQGPEFLTYFNYEAQQDKSGLPNDRFSAERPEGSISTLTIQRTEQRDSAMYRCASLASGLSSYNEQFFGPGTRLTVL.

This clonotype was detected ten times or more. The chain has TRBV20-1 and TRBJ1-5; no firm D call. Per germline, CDR1 DFQATT and CDR2 SNEGSKA (reference sequence). V lost 5 bases to trimming and J lost 2 bases, with 7 bases between them. The CDR3 length is 12 residues. The CDR3 loop reads CSAGMGNQPQHF. The CDR3 nucleotides read TGCAGTGCTGGGATGGGCAATCAGCCCCAGCATTTT.

This clonotype was recorded many times. CDR3 amino acids: CATSDSWVGQYF. The CDR3 DNA sequence: TGTGCCACCTCGGACTCTTGGGTTGGGCAGTACTTC. The V call is TRBV25-1, the J call TRBJ2-7; weak D call: TRBD2 (5 bases). The ends were cut back, 10 bases at V and 9 bases at J, with 19 bases in the middle. The germline V gene encodes CDR1 MGHDK and CDR2 SYGVNS. The CDR3 is 12 amino acids.